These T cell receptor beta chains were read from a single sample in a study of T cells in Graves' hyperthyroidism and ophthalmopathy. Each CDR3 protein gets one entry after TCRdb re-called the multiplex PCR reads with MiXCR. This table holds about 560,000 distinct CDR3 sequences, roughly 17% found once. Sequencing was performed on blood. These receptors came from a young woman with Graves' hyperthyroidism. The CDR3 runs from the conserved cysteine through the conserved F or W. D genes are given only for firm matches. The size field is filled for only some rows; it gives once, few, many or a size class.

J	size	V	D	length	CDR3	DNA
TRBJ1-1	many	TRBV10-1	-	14	CASSPGRRNTEAFF	TGCGCCAGCAGTCCGGGACGGAGGAACACTGAAGCTTTCTTT
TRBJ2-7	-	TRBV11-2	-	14	CASSSRGVTYEQYF	TGTGCCAGCAGCTCCCGGGGAGTCACCTACGAGCAGTACTTC
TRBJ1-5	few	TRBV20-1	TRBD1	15	CSARDTQGDNQPQHF	TGCAGTGCTAGAGACACACAGGGGGACAATCAGCCCCAGCATTTT
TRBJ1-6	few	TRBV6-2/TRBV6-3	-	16	CASSYSGNRYNSPLHF	TGTGCCAGCAGTTATTCTGGGAACAGATATAATTCACCCCTCCACTTT
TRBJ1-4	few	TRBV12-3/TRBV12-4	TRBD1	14	CASSWTGVNEKLFF	TGTGCCAGCAGTTGGACAGGCGTTAATGAAAAACTGTTTTTT
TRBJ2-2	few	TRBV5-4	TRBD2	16	CASSFFTSGNTGELFF	TGTGCCAGCAGCTTTTTCACTAGCGGGAACACCGGGGAGCTGTTTTTT
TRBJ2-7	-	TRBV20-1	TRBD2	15	CSARVPSGSSGEQYF	TGCAGTGCTAGAGTTCCTAGCGGGTCCTCTGGGGAGCAGTACTTC
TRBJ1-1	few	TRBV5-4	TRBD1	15	CASRSGTGGYTEAFF	TGTGCCAGCAGATCCGGGACAGGGGGCTACACTGAAGCTTTCTTT
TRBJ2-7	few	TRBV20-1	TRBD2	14	CSARGLAASYEQYF	TGCAGTGCTAGAGGACTAGCGGCATCCTACGAGCAGTACTTC
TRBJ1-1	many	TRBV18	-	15	CASSPRDRSNTEAFF	TGTGCCAGCTCACCACGGGACCGATCGAACACTGAAGCTTTCTTT
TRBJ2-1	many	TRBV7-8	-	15	CASSFRDTTYNEQFF	TGTGCCAGCAGCTTCCGCGACACCACCTACAATGAGCAGTTCTTC
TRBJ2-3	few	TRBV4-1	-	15	CASSQLGTRTDTQYF	TGCGCCAGCAGCCAACTGGGGACCCGCACAGATACGCAGTATTTT
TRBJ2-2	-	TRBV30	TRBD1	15	CAWSGGTGGLGELFF	TGTGCCTGGAGTGGGGGGACAGGGGGTCTCGGGGAGCTGTTTTTT
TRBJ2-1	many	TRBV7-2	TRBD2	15	CASSPFRSSGNEQFF	TGTGCCAGCAGCCCATTTCGTTCTAGCGGAAATGAGCAGTTCTTC
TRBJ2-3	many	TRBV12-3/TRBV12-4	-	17	CASSLTPVLLGTDTQYF	TGTGCCAGCAGTTTAACCCCGGTTTTGTTGGGCACAGATACGCAGTATTTT
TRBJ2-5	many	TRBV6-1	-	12	CASWNTQETQYF	TGTGCCAGCTGGAACACGCAAGAGACCCAGTACTTC
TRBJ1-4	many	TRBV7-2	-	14	CASSANGGDEKLFF	TGTGCCAGCAGCGCTAACGGGGGGGATGAAAAACTGTTTTTT
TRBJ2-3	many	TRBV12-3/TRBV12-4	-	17	CASRLAGQAGGTDTQYF	TGTGCCAGCAGGCTGGCCGGACAGGCAGGGGGGACAGATACGCAGTATTTT
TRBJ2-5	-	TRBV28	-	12	CASRRHKETQYF	TGTGCCAGCAGACGCCATAAAGAGACCCAGTACTTC
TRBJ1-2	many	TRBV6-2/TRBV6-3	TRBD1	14	CASSRWDSNYGYTF	TGTGCCAGCAGTCGATGGGACAGCAACTATGGCTACACCTTC
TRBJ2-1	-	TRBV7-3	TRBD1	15	CASSSQGAHYNEQFF	TGTGCCAGCAGCTCACAGGGGGCACACTACAATGAGCAGTTCTTC
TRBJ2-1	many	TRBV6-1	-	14	CASSEATSYNEQFF	TGTGCCAGCAGTGAAGCGACCTCCTACAATGAGCAGTTCTTC
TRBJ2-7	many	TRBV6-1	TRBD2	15	CASSEEGSGSYEQYF	TGTGCCAGCAGTGAAGAGGGTAGCGGGTCCTACGAGCAGTACTTC
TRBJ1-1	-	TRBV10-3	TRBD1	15	CAITEGAEVVTEAFF	TGTGCCATCACCGAGGGGGCAGAGGTGGTCACTGAAGCTTTCTTT
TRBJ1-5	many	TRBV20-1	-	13	CSARDGSNQPQHF	TGCAGTGCTCGGGACGGCAGCAATCAGCCCCAGCATTTT
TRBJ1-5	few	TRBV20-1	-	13	CSARGGWNQPQHF	TGCAGTGCTAGAGGGGGGTGGAATCAGCCCCAGCATTTT
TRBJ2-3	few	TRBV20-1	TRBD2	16	CSASLRTSGSTDTQYF	TGCAGTGCTAGCCTCCGGACTAGCGGGAGCACAGATACGCAGTATTTT
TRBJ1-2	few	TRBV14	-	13	CASSQTLDGYYTF	TGTGCCAGCAGCCAAACTTTGGACGGATACTACACCTTC
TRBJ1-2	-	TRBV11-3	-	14	CASSLGGQGYGYTF	TGTGCCAGCAGCTTAGGGGGGCAAGGCTATGGCTACACCTTC
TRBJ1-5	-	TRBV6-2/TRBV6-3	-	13	CASSYRQAQPQHF	TGTGCCAGCAGTTACCGACAGGCTCAGCCCCAGCATTTT
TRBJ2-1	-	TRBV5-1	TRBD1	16	CASSLLGTVSYNEQFF	TGCGCCAGCAGCTTGCTAGGGACAGTCTCCTACAATGAGCAGTTCTTC
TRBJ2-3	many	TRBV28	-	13	CASIRGNTDTQYF	TGTGCCAGCATTCGGGGGAACACAGATACGCAGTATTTT
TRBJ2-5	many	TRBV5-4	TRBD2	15	CASSPTSYIQETQYF	TGTGCCAGCAGCCCGACTAGCTACATACAAGAGACCCAGTACTTC
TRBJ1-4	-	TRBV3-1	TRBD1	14	CASSQSQGPEKLFF	TGTGCCAGCAGCCAGTCACAGGGGCCTGAAAAACTGTTTTTT
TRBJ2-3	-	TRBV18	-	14	CASSPDLSTDTQYF	TGTGCCAGCTCACCAGACCTTAGCACAGATACGCAGTATTTT
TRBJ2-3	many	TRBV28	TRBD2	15	CASSLSGTSTDTQYF	TGTGCCAGCAGTCTTAGCGGGACTAGCACAGATACGCAGTATTTT
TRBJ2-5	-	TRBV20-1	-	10	CSAGGGTQYF	TGCAGTGCGGGAGGGGGCACCCAGTACTTC
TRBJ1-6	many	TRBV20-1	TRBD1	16	CSARVSGGQGFSPLHF	TGCAGTGCTAGAGTATCGGGGGGACAGGGCTTTTCACCCCTCCACTTT
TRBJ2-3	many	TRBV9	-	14	CASSVGGIGDTQYF	TGTGCCAGCAGCGTAGGAGGGATAGGAGATACGCAGTATTTT
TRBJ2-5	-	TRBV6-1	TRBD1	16	CASSAPGQGAAETQYF	TGTGCCAGCAGTGCCCCGGGACAGGGGGCGGCAGAGACCCAGTACTTC
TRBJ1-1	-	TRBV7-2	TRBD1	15	CASSAQTGRYTEAFF	TGTGCCAGCAGCGCCCAGACAGGGAGGTACACTGAAGCTTTCTTT
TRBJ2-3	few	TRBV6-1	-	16	CASSYMATHSTDTQYF	TGTGCCAGCAGTTACATGGCCACTCATTCCACAGATACGCAGTATTTT
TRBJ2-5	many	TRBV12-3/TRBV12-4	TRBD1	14	CASRKRQGQETQYF	TGTGCCAGCAGAAAACGACAGGGGCAAGAGACCCAGTACTTC
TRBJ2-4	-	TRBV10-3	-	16	CAISERGGQAKNIQYF	TGTGCCATCAGTGAGAGGGGGGGCCAAGCCAAAAACATTCAGTACTTC
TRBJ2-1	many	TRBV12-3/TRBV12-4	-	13	CASSLGAASEQFF	TGTGCCAGCAGTTTGGGGGCGGCGAGTGAGCAGTTCTTC